What follows are 19 T cell receptor beta chains derived from one specimen sequenced in a study of blood T cell repertoires in COVID-19. Only in-frame clones appear in the TCRdb table, and some are missing; sequencing was by immunoSEQ multiplex PCR. This table holds under 250,000 clones, 82% found once. The sequenced sample was peripheral blood. The origin of the receptors is a woman aged 40 to 50 with acute or convalescent COVID-19.

The gene calls are TRBV6-6 and TRBJ1-1; the match to TRBD1 covers 7 bases. The CDR3 is 12 residues long. V lost 6 bases, J lost 7 bases, and 5 bases stayed unmatched. The V gene's germline CDR1 is MNHNY and CDR2 SVGAGI (reference sequence). CDR3 sequence: CASRFRDSEAFF. The DNA for the CDR3 is TGTGCCAGCAGATTCCGGGACAGTGAAGCTTTCTTT.

Note on this clone: Other DNA sequences of this sample code for an identical CDR3. This chain joins TRBV24-1 and TRBJ1-5; no clear D gene. The CDR3 loop spans 13 amino acids. V was cut by 7 bases and J by 0 bases, with 6 bases left in between. Germline V gene data show CDR1 as KGHDR and CDR2 as SFDVKD. CDR3 in DNA: TGTGCCACCAGCCAGGCTAGCAATCAGCCCCAGCATTTT. It is translated as CATSQASNQPQHF.

This clone occurred once. The chain is built from TRBV28 and TRBJ2-7, with D possibly being TRBD1 (5 bases). Trimming stripped 1 base from V and 4 bases from J, with 11 bases between. CDR1 and CDR2 from the germline V gene are MDHEN and SYDVKM. The CDR3 has 14 amino acids. The CDR3 DNA reads as TGTGCCAGCAGTTTATCCATCACAGGATACGAGCAGTACTTC. Amino acid sequence: CASSLSITGYEQYF. Looking up the rest from reference TRBV28 and TRBJ2-7 gives the full variable domain: DVKVTQSSRYLVKRTGEKVFLECVQDMDHENMFWYRQDPGLGLRLIYFSYDVKMKEKGDIPEGYSVSREKKERFSLILESASTNQTSMYLCASSLSITGYEQYFGPGTRLTVT.

The chain combines TRBV27 with TRBJ2-3, with TRBD2 matching 7 bases. Germline V gene data show CDR1 as MNHEY and CDR2 as SMNVEV (reference sequence). The CDR3 spans 18 residues. J lost 0 bases, V lost 7 bases, and 16 bases had no gene match. This chain's CDR3 is CASTTGWASGPSTDTQYF. CDR3 DNA sequence: TGTGCCAGCACCACCGGATGGGCTAGCGGCCCTAGCACAGATACGCAGTATTTT.

The gene calls are TRBV19 and TRBJ1-2, with 9 positions matching TRBD1. CDR3 size: 15 residues. V lost 2 bases and J lost 7; bases outside the gene matches: 8. Germline CDR1 LNHDA, CDR2 SQIVND (reference sequence). The CDR3 spells CASSIQGQGVAGYTF. The CDR3 coding sequence is TGTGCCAGTAGTATACAGGGACAGGGCGTTGCTGGCTACACCTTC.

This sequence joins TRBV4-1 and TRBJ2-2, with 8 bases aligning to TRBD2. V was pared by 4 bases and J by 0 bases, with 7 bases of the junction left unmatched. This CDR3 has 17 amino acids. The germline CDR1 and CDR2 sequences are MGHRA and YSYEKL. CDR3 bases: TGCGCCAGCAGCCCGAGGTCGGGACTAGCGAACACCGGGGAGCTGTTTTTT. Protein product: CASSPRSGLANTGELFF.

Worth noting for this clone: The junction shows a germline mismatch at one end, possibly a read error. CDR3 loop: CASNQGTSNSYEQYF. CDR3 sequence (DNA): TGTGCCAGCAACCAAGGGACTAGCAACTCCTACGAGCAGTACTTC. This chain connects TRBV4-2 to TRBJ2-7; 9 nucleotides agree with TRBD2. This CDR3 is built from 15 residues. Germline CDR1 reads LGHNA; CDR2 reads YNFKEQ.

The chain combines TRBV5-4 with TRBJ2-7, with TRBD1 matching 7 bases. The CDR3 runs to 14 residues. V was clipped by 3 bases and J by 2 bases; unmatched bases: 5. Germline V gives CDR1 SGHNT, CDR2 YYREEE (reference sequence). In nucleotides, the CDR3 is TGTGCCAGCAGCTCCGGACAGGACCCCTACGAGCAGTACTTC. This gives the protein CASSSGQDPYEQYF.

CDR3 loop: CATSRGDRAGNQPQHF. The CDR3 nucleotides read TGTGCCACCAGCAGAGGGGACAGGGCGGGCAATCAGCCCCAGCATTTT. The J gene is TRBJ1-5, the V gene TRBV15, with 9 bases fitting TRBD1. Per germline, CDR1 LNHNV and CDR2 YYDKDF (reference sequence). Trimming cost V 1 base and J 2 bases; bases outside gene matches: 3. CDR3 length: 16 residues.

The CDR3 loop is CASSETTGPDTEAFF. In DNA form, the CDR3 reads TGTGCCAGCAGTGAAACGACAGGGCCTGACACTGAAGCTTTCTTT. The chain recombines TRBV2 with TRBJ1-1; TRBD1 matches 7 bases. The germline V gene encodes CDR1 SNHLY and CDR2 FYNNEI. CDR3 length equals 15 residues. V lost 2 bases, J lost 3 bases, and 6 bases stayed unmatched.

This clone was seen once. The rearrangement joins TRBV5-1 to TRBJ2-7; D not certain. CDR1 is SGHRS and CDR2 is YFSETQ in the germline V gene. V was trimmed by 1 base and J by 3 bases, leaving 8 bases between them. The length of the CDR3 is 13 residues. The CDR3 spells CASSLTDHYEQYF. DNA of the CDR3: TGCGCCAGCAGCTTGACAGACCACTACGAGCAGTACTTC.

This sequence joins TRBV30 and TRBJ1-5, with 7 bases identical to TRBD1. This CDR3 has 15 amino acids. The trim removed 3 bases at V and 8 bases at J, leaving 13 bases unmatched. Germline loops: CDR1 GTSNPN, CDR2 SVGIG (reference sequence). CDR3: CAWSPTDRFLKPQHF. Written as DNA, the CDR3 is TGTGCCTGGAGCCCGACGGACAGGTTCCTCAAGCCCCAGCATTTT.

The rearrangement uses TRBV19 and TRBJ2-7; possible D gene TRBD1, 7 bases. Germline lookup yields CDR1 LNHDA and CDR2 SQIVND (reference sequence). Trimming pared 6 bases from V and 2 bases from J, leaving 17 bases between. The CDR3 is 15 amino acids. CDR3 nucleotides: TGTGCCAGTAGACCCAAGGAGGGACAGACCTACGAGCAGTACTTC. It specifies CASRPKEGQTYEQYF. The entire variable domain, with the rest obtained from reference TRBV19 and TRBJ2-7, is as follows: DGGITQSPKYLFRKEGQNVTLSCEQNLNHDAMYWYRQDPGQGLRLIYYSQIVNDFQKGDIAEGYSVSREKKESFPLTVTSAQKNPTAFYLCASRPKEGQTYEQYFGPGTRLTVT.

In DNA, the CDR3 is TGTGCCAGCAGCCTTCCTTCGAGCGGGAGGAGCACAGATACGCAGTATTTT. Encoded protein: CASSLPSSGRSTDTQYF. The chain is built from TRBV7-6 and TRBJ2-3; 9 bases are a match to TRBD2. CDR1 is SGHVS, CDR2 FNYEAQ, per germline. The ends lost 5 bases at V and 0 bases at J; junction bases unmatched: 9. The CDR3 is 17 amino acids.

This rearrangement joins TRBV19 to TRBJ2-1; D unresolved. The CDR3 sequence is 15 residues long. In germline, CDR1 is LNHDA, CDR2 SQIVND (reference sequence). Deletions cut 5 bases from V and 0 bases from J, with 11 bases between. The CDR3 region is CASSWSMSSYNEQFF. For the CDR3, the DNA is TGTGCCAGTAGTTGGAGCATGAGCTCCTACAATGAGCAGTTCTTC.

A note on this clone: This may arise from a read error, as a much more abundant clone is one base away. This chain links TRBV4-3 with TRBJ1-5; 8 nucleotides line up with TRBD1. The CDR3 covers 15 residues. Germline V gene sequence: CDR1 LGHNA, CDR2 YSLEER. With V trimmed by 7 bases and J by 0 bases, 5 bases remained unmatched. CDR3 DNA sequence: TGCGCCAGCAACCAGGGACAGGATAGCAATCAGCCCCAGCATTTT. This translates into CASNQGQDSNQPQHF.

The chain employs TRBV10-3 and TRBJ2-7, with D perhaps TRBD2 (6 bases). The CDR3 totals 13 residues. Trimming cost V 8 bases and J 6 bases, with 17 bases left between them. Germline CDR1 ENHRY, CDR2 SYGVKD. CDR3 in DNA: TGTGCCATCGGGGGGATACTAGTTCTCGAGCAGTACTTC. It yields the protein CAIGGILVLEQYF.

The chain links TRBV7-3 to TRBJ1-1, with D possibly being TRBD1 (5 bases). The germline CDR1 and CDR2 sequences are SGHTA and FQGTGA. The CDR3 is 12 residues long. Deletions cut 4 bases from V and 5 bases from J, with 8 bases between. CDR3 bases: TGTGCCAGCAGCTCGGGGGGAACTGAAGCTTTCTTT. This encodes CASSSGGTEAFF.

This clone was picked up a small number of times. The rearrangement uses TRBV15 and TRBJ2-7, with a possible D match to TRBD2 (6 bases). CDR1 is LNHNV, CDR2 YYDKDF, per germline (reference sequence). The V end was cut by 0 bases, the J end by 2 bases, with 14 bases between. The CDR3 sequence is 16 residues long. The CDR3 DNA reads as TGTGCCACCAGCAGAGATCGGGGGTCCTACCCCTACGAGCAGTACTTC. Residues: CATSRDRGSYPYEQYF.